In its sample, the clone carrying this T cell receptor beta chain was seen many times. Its antigen is currently unknown. The source of the sample is a study of metastatic and nonmetastatic thyroid tumors. Study-level information: Repertoires of blood and of tissue (tumor or nodule) from malignant and benign thyroid patients were compared. General study points: Significantly greater TCR beta diversity was reportedly found in malignant thyroid tumors than in benign nodules (in blood and tumor).

V dropped 5 bases and J dropped 7; count of bases not matched to a gene: 14. This CDR3 has 15 residues. Germline V gene sequence: CDR1 LGHDT, CDR2 YNNKEL (reference sequence). Authors' analysis steps: CDR3 was compared across clinicopathological groups, and the resulting differences were used to build a distant-metastasis classifier for papillary thyroid cancer. MiXCR reprocessed the PCR reads for TCRdb. What appears here as the V and J calls and clone size reflects TCRdb's work, not the paper's. The sample has tens of thousands of clones; around 12% are singletons. Treatment of any kind had been given to no patient before thyroid surgery.

The sequence was collected from a female donor with papillary thyroid cancer or a benign thyroid nodule (not recorded which). Some clones in this sample may be carry-over from other donors' samples. The sequenced sample was tumor tissue. This chain uses TRBV3-1 with TRBJ2-7; 7 nucleotides agree with TRBD2. DNA of the CDR3: TGTGCCAGCAGCTCCTTCCCGGGGGGAGTAAGTGAGCAGTACTTC. Translated: CASSSFPGGVSEQYF.